This T cell receptor beta chain is drawn from a study of T cell clonality in common variable immunodeficiency (dated by TCRdb to 2013 to 2016). Paper-wide results and their limitations: Reportedly, TCRbeta sequences from CVID had fewer deletions and N-nucleotide insertions, and highly modified clones with 13 or more V deletions were absent from CVID. Healthy controls shared more TCRbeta clones with each other than CVID subjects shared among themselves (p < 0.0001). Differences among patients in the CVID cohort limited the correlations between repertoire features and clinical complications. Increased TCRbeta clonality was found in CVID subjects compared with healthy controls (t-test p = 0.018), with the increase being most characteristic of about a third of subjects. According to the authors, finding the cause of the higher clonality in CVID would require sequencing the repertoires of T cell subpopulations. Although equal DNA input was used, an average of about 80,000 unique sequences per sample was obtained for controls, compared with about 31,547 for CVID samples.

Most CVID patients and most healthy controls were of Caucasian heritage. Heparinized peripheral whole blood samples of about 5 to 8 ml were collected from each donor. Genomic DNA from adults with common variable immune deficiency (CVID) and from healthy adult controls was used for sequencing of TCRbeta CDR3 repertoires. A total of about 22 healthy adult volunteers (around 12 female and approximately ten male; age range roughly 23 to 70 years, mean age about 32) were included in the control group. Diluted blood was subjected to density centrifugation over Hypaque 1077 or Ficoll-Paque for isolation of peripheral blood mononuclear cells. Genomic DNA was obtained from unsorted mononuclear cells through either Qiagen column purification or a centrifugation-based method. V was cut back by 5 bases and J by 5 bases, leaving a gap of 13 bases between them. The germline V gene yields SGHTA for CDR1 and FQGNSA for CDR2. The CDR3 holds 15 amino acids from the cysteine to the phenylalanine. Of the CDR3's DNA, 36 bases were read; they are in frame from base 1.

The sample holds many counts of this clone. It lacks a known antigen. The CDR3 end is not reached by the read, which stops 3 residues before it; the germline J gene fills it in. For sequencing input, CVID and control samples contributed equivalent amounts of genomic DNA. For every sample, a 60 bp segment covering the rearranged TCRbeta CDR3 region was amplified and then sequenced. The immunoSEQ assay, a bias-corrected multiplex PCR combined with high-throughput sequencing, was used to amplify TCRbeta. Turning to the authors' computational methods: Each unique nucleotide sequence was treated as a clone and annotated with V, D and J genes, copy number and frequency. Sequences were labeled productive if in frame, and non-productive if out of frame or containing stop codons. As previously described, Shannon's entropy was used to calculate clonality. The predicted amino acid sequences of productive clones were used to derive mean CDR3 Kyte-Doolittle hydropathy. Hierarchical clustering of scaled V gene usage was performed with the R hclust function using Manhattan distance and complete linkage. Clone sharing by CDR3 amino acid sequence was assessed by resampling 12 repertoires per group over 100 rounds. The repertoires were screened for 55 to 75 published EBV-specific TCRbeta sequences and fewer than 300 published CMV-specific TCRbeta sequences. Analysis left out a couple of CVID samples that produced under 10,000 sequences, so 40 to 50 CVID repertoires remained. TCRdb retrieved this table from immuneACCESS and kept in-frame rearrangements only. Not all clones are present; in checked studies, unresolved V genes account for under half, and no reason is known for the remainder. The D gene and trimming were derived from the DNA, and the V and J assignments and clone size from that table. The table records roughly 60,000 clones for this sample, and not one of them appears only once. 1.5% to 2% of the sample belongs to the ten largest clones.

Here the chain combines TRBV7-2 and TRBJ1-6; the D region possibly corresponds to TRBD1 (5 bases align). Sequenced: peripheral blood mononuclear cells. The receptor was isolated from a person between 18 and 70 years old in good health. Incomplete CDR3 DNA: TGTGCCAGCAGCATATTACAGGCGGATAATTCACCC. Its protein reads: CASSILQADNSP. The full CDR3 is CASSILQADNSPLHF.